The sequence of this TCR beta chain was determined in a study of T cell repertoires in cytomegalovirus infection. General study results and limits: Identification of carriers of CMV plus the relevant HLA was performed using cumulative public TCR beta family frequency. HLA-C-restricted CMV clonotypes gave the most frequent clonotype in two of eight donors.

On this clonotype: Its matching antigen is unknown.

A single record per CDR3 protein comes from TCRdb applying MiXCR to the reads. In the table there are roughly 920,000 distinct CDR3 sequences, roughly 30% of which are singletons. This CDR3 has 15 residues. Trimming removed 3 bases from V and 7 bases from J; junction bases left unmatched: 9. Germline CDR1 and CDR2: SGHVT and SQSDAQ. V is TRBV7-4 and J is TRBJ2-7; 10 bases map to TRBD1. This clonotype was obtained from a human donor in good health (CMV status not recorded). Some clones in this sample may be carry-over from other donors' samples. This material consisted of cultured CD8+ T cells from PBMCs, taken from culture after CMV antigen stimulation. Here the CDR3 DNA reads TGTGCCAGCAGCTTCCCGGACAGGGGGGGCGAGGAGCAGTACTTC. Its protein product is CASSFPDRGGEEQYF.